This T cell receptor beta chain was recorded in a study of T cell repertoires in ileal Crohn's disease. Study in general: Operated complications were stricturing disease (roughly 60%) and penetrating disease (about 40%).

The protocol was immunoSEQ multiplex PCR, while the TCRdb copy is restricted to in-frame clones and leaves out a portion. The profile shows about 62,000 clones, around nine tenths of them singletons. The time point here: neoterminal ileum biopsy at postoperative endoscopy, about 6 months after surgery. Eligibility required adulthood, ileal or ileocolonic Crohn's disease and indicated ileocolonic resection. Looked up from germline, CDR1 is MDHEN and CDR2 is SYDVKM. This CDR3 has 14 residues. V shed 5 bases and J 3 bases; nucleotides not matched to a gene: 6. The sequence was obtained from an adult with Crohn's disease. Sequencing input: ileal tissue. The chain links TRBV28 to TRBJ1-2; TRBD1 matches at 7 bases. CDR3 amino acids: CASSPHDRDYGYTF. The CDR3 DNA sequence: TGTGCCAGCAGTCCTCATGACAGGGACTATGGCTACACCTTC.